The clone carrying this T cell receptor beta chain was seen more than once but under ten times. Via MiXCR, TCRdb re-called the 5' RACE reads, giving one row per CDR3 protein. This table has 510,000 or so distinct CDR3 sequences, less than 20% appearing once. The sample is drawn from a study of T cells after yellow fever vaccination. This CDR3 comprises 12 residues. CDR1 LNHNV and CDR2 YYDKDF come from the germline V gene (reference sequence). Between the trimmed V and J ends, which lost 4 bases and 3 bases, there was a span of 4 bases. Sequencing was performed on PBMCs, taken 15 days after the yellow fever booster vaccination. This chain connects TRBV15 to TRBJ1-5; unclear D gene. The receptor was isolated from a man aged 25-40 years who received the YFV17D yellow fever vaccine. The CDR3, as DNA: TGTGCCACCAGCAATACCAATCAGCCCCAGCATTTT. Its translation is CATSNTNQPQHF.